Below, 4 T cell receptor beta chains from the same sample are listed, as sequenced in a study of cytomegalovirus exposure and HLA in healthy donors. TCRdb's table, derived via immunoSEQ multiplex PCR, lists solely in-frame clones and lacks some. The table records 180,000 or so clones, roughly 89% of them present only once. Sequencing was carried out using PBMCs. The receptors come from a woman under 40 in good health and CMV-seronegative.

V gene TRBV18 combines with J gene TRBJ1-2, with 8 bases that match TRBD1. Germline values: CDR1 KGHSH, CDR2 LQKENI. CDR3 length equals 16 residues. V dropped 3 bases and J dropped 3; count of bases not matched to a gene: 9. The CDR3 protein is CASSPGWTGLDYGYTF. CDR3 nucleotides: TGTGCCAGCTCACCGGGTTGGACAGGGTTGGACTATGGCTACACCTTC.

The CDR3 DNA reads TGTGCCAGCGGTGGGACAGGGGTTAACTATGGCTACACCTTC. Its translation: CASGGTGVNYGYTF. The genes are TRBV7-9 and TRBJ1-2; 10 bases map to TRBD1. Germline V gene lookup returns CDR1 SEHNR and CDR2 FQNEAQ (reference sequence). The trim removed 8 bases at V and 1 base at J, leaving 4 bases unmatched. This CDR3 contains 14 residues.

DNA of the CDR3: TGTGCCAGCAGCCTCAGCGGGGGGACCTACAATGAGCAGTTCTTC. Its protein product is CASSLSGGTYNEQFF. The chain is built from TRBV7-9 and TRBJ2-1, with TRBD2 identical over 9 bases. The CDR3 consists of 15 residues. V gave up 5 bases and J gave up 2 bases; unmatched junction bases: 4. Germline CDR1 reads SEHNR; CDR2 reads FQNEAQ (reference sequence).

The chain uses TRBV7-9 and TRBJ2-7; TRBD2 agrees at 14 bases. This CDR3 is 19 amino acids long. V dropped 2 bases and J dropped 0; count of bases not matched to a gene: 9. Germline-derived CDR1 and CDR2 are SEHNR and FQNEAQ (reference sequence). CDR3 sequence (DNA): TGTGCCAGCAGCTTATATTCAGGACTAGCGGGGGGCACCTCCTACGAGCAGTACTTC. Protein: CASSLYSGLAGGTSYEQYF.